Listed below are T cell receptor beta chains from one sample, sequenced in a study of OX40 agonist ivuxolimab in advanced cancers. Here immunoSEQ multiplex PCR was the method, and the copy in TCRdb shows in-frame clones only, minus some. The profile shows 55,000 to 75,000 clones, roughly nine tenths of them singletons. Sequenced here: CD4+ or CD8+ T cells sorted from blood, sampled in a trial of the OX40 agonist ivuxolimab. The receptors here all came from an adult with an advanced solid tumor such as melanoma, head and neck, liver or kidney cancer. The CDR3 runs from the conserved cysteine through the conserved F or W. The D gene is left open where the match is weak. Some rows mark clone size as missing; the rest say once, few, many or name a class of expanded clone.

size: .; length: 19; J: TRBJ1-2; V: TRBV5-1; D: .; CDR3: CASSPEVSIEGRINYGYTF; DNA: TGCGCCAGCAGCCCCGAGGTATCGATAGAGGGCCGGATTAACTATGGCTACACCTTC
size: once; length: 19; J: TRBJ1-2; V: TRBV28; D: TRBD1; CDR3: CASSIHLSPYRGGTLGYTF; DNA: TGTGCCAGCAGTATCCACCTCTCTCCCTACAGGGGTGGTACACTGGGCTACACCTTC
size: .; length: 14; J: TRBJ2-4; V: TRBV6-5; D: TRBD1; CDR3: CASSPTGAENIQYF; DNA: TGTGCCAGCAGTCCAACAGGGGCGGAAAACATTCAGTACTTC
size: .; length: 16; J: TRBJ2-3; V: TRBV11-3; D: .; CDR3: CASSLVTNRGTDTQYF; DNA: TGTGCCAGCAGCTTAGTTACGAACAGGGGCACAGATACGCAGTATTTT
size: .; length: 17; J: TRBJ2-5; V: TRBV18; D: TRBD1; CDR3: CASSPRRDRAWEETQYF; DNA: TGTGCCAGCTCACCCCGTCGGGACAGGGCTTGGGAGGAGACCCAGTACTTC
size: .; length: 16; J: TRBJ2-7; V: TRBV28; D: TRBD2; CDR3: CASSLGGGASSYEQYF; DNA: TGTGCCAGCAGTTTAGGCGGGGGGGCGAGCTCCTACGAGCAGTACTTC
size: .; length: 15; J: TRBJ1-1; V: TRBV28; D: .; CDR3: CASSPSGGMNTEAFF; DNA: TGTGCCAGCAGCCCCTCAGGCGGGATGAACACTGAAGCTTTCTTT
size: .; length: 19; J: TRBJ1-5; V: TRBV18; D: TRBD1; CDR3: CASSPPILYGTASNQPQHF; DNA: TGTGCCAGCTCACCACCGATACTTTATGGGACAGCTAGCAATCAGCCCCAGCATTTT
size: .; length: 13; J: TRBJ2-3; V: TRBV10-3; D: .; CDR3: CAARGGLTDTQYF; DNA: TGTGCCGCGCGTGGAGGGCTCACCGATACGCAGTATTTT
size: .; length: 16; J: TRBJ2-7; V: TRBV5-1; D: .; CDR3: CASSLASTGLSYEQYF; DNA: TGCGCCAGCAGCTTGGCCTCGACAGGCCTCTCCTACGAGCAGTACTTC
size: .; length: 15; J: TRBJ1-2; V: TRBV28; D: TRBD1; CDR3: CASSLSGGSLFGYTF; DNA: TGTGCCAGCAGTTTATCAGGGGGGAGTCTATTCGGCTACACCTTC
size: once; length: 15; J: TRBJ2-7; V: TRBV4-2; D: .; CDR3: CASSQEILGAYEQYF; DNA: TGTGCCAGCAGCCAAGAAATCTTGGGTGCGTACGAGCAGTACTTC
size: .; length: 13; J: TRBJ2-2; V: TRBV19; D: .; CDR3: CASSIDGIGELFF; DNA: TGTGCCAGTAGTATTGACGGAATCGGGGAGCTGTTTTTT
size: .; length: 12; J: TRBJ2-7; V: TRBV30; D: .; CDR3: CAWSLSTHEQYF; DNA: TGTGCCTGGAGTCTGAGTACCCACGAGCAGTACTTC
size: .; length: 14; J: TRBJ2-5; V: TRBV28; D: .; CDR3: CASSPGGTQETQYF; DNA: TGTGCCAGCAGTCCCGGGGGAACCCAAGAGACCCAGTACTTC
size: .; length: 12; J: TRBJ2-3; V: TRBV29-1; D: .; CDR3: CSVEQVTDTQYF; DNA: TGCAGCGTTGAGCAGGTCACAGATACGCAGTATTTT
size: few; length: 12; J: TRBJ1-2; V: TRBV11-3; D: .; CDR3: CASSRSLSGYTF; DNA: TGTGCCAGCAGCCGTAGCCTCAGCGGCTACACCTTC
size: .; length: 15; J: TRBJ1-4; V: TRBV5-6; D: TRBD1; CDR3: CASSVTGGTNEKLFF; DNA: TGTGCCAGCAGCGTCACAGGGGGCACTAATGAAAAACTGTTTTTT
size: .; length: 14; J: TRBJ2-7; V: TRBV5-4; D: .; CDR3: CASSFPGQIYEQYF; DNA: TGTGCCAGCAGCTTCCCGGGACAAATCTACGAGCAGTACTTC
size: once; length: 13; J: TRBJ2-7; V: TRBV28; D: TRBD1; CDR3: CASVAGGQDEQYF; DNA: TGTGCCAGCGTCGCAGGGGGCCAGGACGAGCAGTACTTC
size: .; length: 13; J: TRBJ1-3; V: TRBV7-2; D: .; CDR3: CASSTGRGNTIYF; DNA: TGTGCCAGCAGTACCGGTAGAGGGAACACCATATATTTT
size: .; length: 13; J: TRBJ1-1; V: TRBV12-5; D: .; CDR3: CASGLPWNTEAFF; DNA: TGTGCTAGTGGTTTGCCCTGGAACACTGAAGCTTTCTTT
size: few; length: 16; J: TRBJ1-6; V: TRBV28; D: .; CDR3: CASSSYGGSSNSPLHF; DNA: TGTGCCAGCAGTTCCTATGGGGGATCATCCAATTCACCCCTCCACTTT
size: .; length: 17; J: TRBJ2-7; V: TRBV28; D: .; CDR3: CASSRAPVGRRTYEQYF; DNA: TGTGCCAGCAGTAGGGCCCCGGTGGGGAGGCGCACCTACGAGCAGTACTTC
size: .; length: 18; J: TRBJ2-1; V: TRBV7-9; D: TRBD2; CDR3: CASSLDRASGSSYNEQFF; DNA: TGTGCCAGCAGCTTAGATCGGGCTAGCGGTAGCTCCTACAATGAGCAGTTCTTC
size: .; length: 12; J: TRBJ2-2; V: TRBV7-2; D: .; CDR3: CASSLERIGVFF; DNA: TGTGCCAGCAGCTTAGAGAGGATTGGGGTGTTTTTT
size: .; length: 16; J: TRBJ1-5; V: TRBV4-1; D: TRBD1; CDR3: CASSQAYGTGNQPQHF; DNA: TGCGCCAGCAGCCAAGCCTACGGGACAGGCAATCAGCCCCAGCATTTT
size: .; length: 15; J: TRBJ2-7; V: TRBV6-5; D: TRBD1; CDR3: CASSSPDRGDHEQYF; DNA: TGTGCCAGCAGCTCCCCGGACAGGGGGGACCACGAGCAGTACTTC
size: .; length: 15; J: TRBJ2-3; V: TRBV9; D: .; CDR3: CASSPPLGPTDTQYF; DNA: TGTGCCAGCAGCCCCCCCCTGGGCCCCACAGATACGCAGTATTTT
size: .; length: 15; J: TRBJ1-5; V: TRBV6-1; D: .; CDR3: CASIPGKGRGQPQHF; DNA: TGTGCCAGCATACCGGGTAAGGGACGCGGTCAGCCCCAGCATTTT
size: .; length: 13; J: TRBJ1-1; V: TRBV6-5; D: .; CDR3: CASILRTDTEAFF; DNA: TGTGCCAGCATCCTGAGGACCGACACTGAAGCTTTCTTT
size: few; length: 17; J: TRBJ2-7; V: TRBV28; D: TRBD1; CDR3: CASSLAAWDSGGHEQYF; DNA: TGTGCCAGCAGTTTAGCTGCATGGGACAGTGGCGGCCACGAGCAGTACTTC
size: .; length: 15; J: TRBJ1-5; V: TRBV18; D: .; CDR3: CASSPSLVSSQPQHF; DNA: TGTGCCAGCTCACCATCGTTAGTGAGCTCGCAGCCCCAGCATTTT
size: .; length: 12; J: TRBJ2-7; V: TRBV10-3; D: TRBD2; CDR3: CATTGTNYEQYF; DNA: TGTGCCACCACCGGGACTAACTACGAGCAGTACTTC
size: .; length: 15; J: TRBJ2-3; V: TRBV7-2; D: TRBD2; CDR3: CASRGTSGYTDTQYF; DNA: TGTGCCAGCAGAGGGACTAGCGGATACACAGATACGCAGTATTTT
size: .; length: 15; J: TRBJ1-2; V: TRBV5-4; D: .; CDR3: CASSLDSRSIYGYTF; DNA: TGTGCCAGCAGCTTGGACTCTAGGTCCATCTATGGCTACACCTTC
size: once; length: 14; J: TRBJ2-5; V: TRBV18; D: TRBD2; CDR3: CASSPPGLAVTQYF; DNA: TGTGCCAGCTCACCACCGGGACTAGCCGTGACCCAGTACTTC
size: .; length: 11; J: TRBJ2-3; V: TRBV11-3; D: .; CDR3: CASREEDTQYF; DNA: TGTGCCAGCAGGGAGGAGGATACGCAGTATTTT
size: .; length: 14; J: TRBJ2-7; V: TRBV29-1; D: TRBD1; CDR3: CSVPPGQGSSEQYF; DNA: TGCAGCGTTCCACCGGGACAGGGGTCGAGCGAGCAGTACTTC
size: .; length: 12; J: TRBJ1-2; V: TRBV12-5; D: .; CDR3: CASGFWVGGYTF; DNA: TGTGCTAGTGGTTTTTGGGTGGGGGGCTACACCTTC
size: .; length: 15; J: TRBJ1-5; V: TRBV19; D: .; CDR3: CASSPLGGSNQPQHF; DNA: TGTGCCAGTAGTCCCTTGGGTGGGAGCAATCAGCCCCAGCATTTT
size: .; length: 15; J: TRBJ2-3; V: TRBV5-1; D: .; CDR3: CASSTGPLVVDTQYF; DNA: TGCGCCAGCAGCACCGGCCCCCTGGTTGTCGATACGCAGTATTTT
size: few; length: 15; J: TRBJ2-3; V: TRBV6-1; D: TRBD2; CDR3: CASSELAGATDTQYF; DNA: TGTGCCAGCAGTGAGCTAGCGGGGGCCACAGATACGCAGTATTTT
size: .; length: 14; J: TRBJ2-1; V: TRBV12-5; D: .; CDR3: CASGLGHSYNEQFF; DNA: TGTGCTAGTGGTTTGGGCCACTCCTACAATGAGCAGTTCTTC
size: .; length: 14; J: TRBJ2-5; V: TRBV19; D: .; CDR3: CASSIGLDQETQYF; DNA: TGTGCCAGTAGTATAGGGCTAGACCAAGAGACCCAGTACTTC
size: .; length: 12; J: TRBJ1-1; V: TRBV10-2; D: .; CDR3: CASTSGNTEAFF; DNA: TGCGCCAGCACTTCGGGTAACACTGAAGCTTTCTTT
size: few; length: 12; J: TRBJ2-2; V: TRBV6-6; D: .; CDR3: CASSYSAGELFF; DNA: TGTGCCAGCAGCTACAGTGCCGGGGAGCTGTTTTTT
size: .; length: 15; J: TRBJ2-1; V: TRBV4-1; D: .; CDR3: CASSQGWTAYNEQFF; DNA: TGCGCCAGCAGCCAAGGGTGGACAGCCTACAATGAGCAGTTCTTC